This T cell receptor beta chain emerged from a study of OX40 agonist ivuxolimab in advanced cancers. Across the study: Those enrolled were approximately 87% male, with a mean age of around 57 years and ages from about 20 to 79.

The data were produced by immunoSEQ multiplex PCR, yet TCRdb's version contains in-frame clones alone and is incomplete. The repertoire has 40,000 to 60,000 clones, nearly 95% of them found once; the top ten carry over 6.5%. Looked up from germline, CDR1 is MNHEY and CDR2 is SMNVEV (reference sequence). The CDR3 spans 16 residues. V gave up 5 bases and J gave up 4 bases; unmatched junction bases: 9. The rearrangement uses TRBV27 and TRBJ1-3; 9 bases align to TRBD1. The sample consisted of CD4+ or CD8+ T cells sorted from blood, taken in a trial of the OX40 agonist ivuxolimab. This TCR was recovered from an adult with an advanced solid tumor such as melanoma, head and neck, liver or kidney cancer. The CDR3 nucleotides are TGTGCCAGCAGTAACTACAGGGGGCTTGGCGGAAACACCATATATTTT. Its translation is CASSNYRGLGGNTIYF.